Listed below are T cell receptor beta chains from one sample, sequenced in a study of shared clonotypes between healthy human individuals. This table comes from immunoSEQ multiplex PCR, and its TCRdb copy is limited to in-frame clones, with some not included. The sample has 2 million to 2.5 million clones, 85% to 95% seen once. Input material: naive CD4+ T cells from PBMCs. The receptors come from a man aged 18 to 30 in good health. Some clones in this sample may be carry-over from other donors' samples. Both conserved end residues are part of each CDR3. Expanded clones are given a class, and other clones once, few, many or no size at all.

>12|NA|TRBV21-1
CASSEQRAQYTF
>15|NA|TRBV28
CASTPGEGSGEKLFF
>12|NA|TRBV5-8
CASSLRRVEQYF
>16|once|TRBV6-5
CASSYSTLASSTEAFF
>13|NA|TRBV15
CATSRDGIDTQYF
>13|NA|TRBV28
CASSRDQKYGYTF
>13|NA|TRBV2
CASNVAIAGDQFF
>13|once|TRBV6-6
CASRAVISYEQYF
>17|NA|TRBV9
CASSVGLASPQGNIQYF
>15|NA|TRBV6-5
CASSPSHQPVYEQYF
>17|NA|TRBV7-9
CASSPRSSGLLSNAQYF
>15|NA|TRBV2
CASVSGLAGYETQYF
>15|NA|TRBV6-5
CASRAGLGPQETQYF
>16|NA|TRBV5-1
CASSLNADRTSYEQYF
>14|NA|TRBV19
CASRRTGANPEAFF
>17|NA|TRBV6-1
CASSEANTGWYGGELFF
>13|few|TRBV7-9
CASSLVGLQEQYF
>15|NA|TRBV19
CASSSAWTGKETQYF
>14|NA|TRBV6-5
CASSPAGTSLEQYF
>13|NA|TRBV2
CACRGQVDYEQYF
>13|NA|TRBV6-1
CASNTGKWYGYTF
>13|NA|TRBV7-2
CASSSRRNQPQHF
>20|NA|TRBV5-1
CASSPRGSGRSFGAKNIQYF
>15|NA|TRBV4-3
CASSQEQAISYEQYF
>17|NA|TRBV5-6
CASSPNEGLAGYNEQFF
>14|NA|TRBV5-1
CASKSSGDTDTQYF
>15|NA|TRBV6-6
CASRQPRDSGYGYTF
>14|NA|TRBV7-2
CASSPGRTYNEQFF
>14|NA|TRBV18
CASSPPGRPDEQFF
>14|NA|TRBV2
CASRDRQGAGELFF
>16|NA|TRBV4-3
CASSQTGGAEPGELFF
>15|NA|TRBV5-1
CASTSNAGFSDTQYF
>13|NA|TRBV5-1
CASSPHPHETQYF
>15|NA|TRBV7-3
CASSPYRTGADTQYF
>14|NA|TRBV18
CASSPRRDLRGYTF
>15|once|TRBV5-1
CASSRDSPLNTEAFF